This TCR beta chain was sequenced during a study of shared clonotypes between healthy human individuals. Study outcomes and limitations: Memory subsets generally showed lower estimated richness than naive subsets.

Within Nashville, Tennessee resided all donors, each a Caucasian adult. Points on this clone: Its antigen remains unidentified.

Clones were sequenced by immunoSEQ multiplex PCR, and TCRdb holds only the in-frame ones, with some missing. The data show approximately 1.4 million clones, 95% to 99% seen once. Germline loops: CDR1 SQVTM, CDR2 ANQGSEA. Trimming left V 6 bases short and J 8 bases short, with 16 bases between. The CDR3 length is 13 residues. The chain combines TRBV29-1 with TRBJ2-2; possible D gene TRBD2, 5 bases. The receptor comes from a young man in good health. Sequenced: naive CD4+ T cells sorted from blood. Described subset: CD45RA+ positively selected. The CDR3 DNA sequence: TGCAGCGTGACCCCGGTGGTAGCGGGGGAGCTGTTTTTT. It yields the protein CSVTPVVAGELFF.